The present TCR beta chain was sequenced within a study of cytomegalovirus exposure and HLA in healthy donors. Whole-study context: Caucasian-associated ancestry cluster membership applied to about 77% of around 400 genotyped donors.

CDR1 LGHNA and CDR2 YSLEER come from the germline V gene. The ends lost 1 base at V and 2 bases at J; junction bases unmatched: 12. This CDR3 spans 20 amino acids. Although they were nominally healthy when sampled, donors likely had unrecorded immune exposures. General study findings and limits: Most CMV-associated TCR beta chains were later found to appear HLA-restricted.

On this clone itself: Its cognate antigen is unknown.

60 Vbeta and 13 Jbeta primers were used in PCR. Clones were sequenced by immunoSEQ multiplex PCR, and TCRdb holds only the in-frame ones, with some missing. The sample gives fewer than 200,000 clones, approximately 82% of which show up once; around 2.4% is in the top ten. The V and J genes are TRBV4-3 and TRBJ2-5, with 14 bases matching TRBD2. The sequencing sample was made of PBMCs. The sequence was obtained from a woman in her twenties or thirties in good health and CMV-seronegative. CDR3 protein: CASSQGYGLAGGEIQETQYF. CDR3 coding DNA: TGCGCCAGCAGCCAAGGGTACGGACTAGCGGGGGGCGAAATTCAAGAGACCCAGTACTTC.